This T cell receptor (beta chain) was recovered during a study of T cells after somatic rescue of genetic block. The CDR3 is made up of 14 amino acids. The V end was cut by 5 bases, the J end by 4 bases, with 11 bases between. Germline lookup yields CDR1 MDHEN and CDR2 SYDVKM. Measured with immunoSEQ multiplex PCR; TCRdb has only the in-frame clones, and not every one. The repertoire has around 12,000 clones, over 65% of them found once; the top ten carry around 22%. This clone showed up just a few times. The receptor was derived from a boy younger than 18. Sequencing used peripheral blood mononuclear cells (PBMCs). The chain links TRBV28 to TRBJ1-4; the D is unclear. The CDR3 DNA reads as TGTGCCAGCAGTGGCCAGACCCATAATGAAAAACTGTTTTTT. Its protein is CASSGQTHNEKLFF.